The source of this TCR beta chain is a study of T cell repertoires in cytomegalovirus infection. Each CDR3 protein is one row after TCRdb ran MiXCR on the reads. The data show around 310,000 distinct CDR3 sequences, with roughly 29% seen just once and 15% to 20% held by the top ten. This clonotype appeared once. The antigen is undetermined. The V gene's germline CDR1 is SGHRS and CDR2 YFSETQ. V lost 2 bases and J 2 bases, leaving 15 bases between the germline ends. This CDR3 is 16 amino acids long. The TCR originated in a human donor in good health (CMV status not recorded). Some clones in this sample may be carry-over from other donors' samples. The genes are TRBV5-1 and TRBJ2-3; D ambiguous. This specimen was cultured PBMCs, taken from culture after CMV antigen stimulation. The CDR3: CASSFTPAPPTDTQYF. In DNA, the CDR3 is TGCGCCAGCAGCTTTACCCCCGCCCCCCCCACAGATACGCAGTATTTT.